These 7 T cell receptor beta chains share one sample of origin, sequenced in a study of lymphopenia after photon versus proton radiotherapy (dated by TCRdb to about 2019). Library creation used the immunoSEQ multiplex PCR assay. TCRdb stores this immuneACCESS table with in-frame sequences only. Part of the clones is absent; in the studies checked, under half of the shortfall reflects unresolved V genes, and no reason is known for the rest. This sample comprises about 7,500 clones, 80% to 90% of them detected only once. 2.5% to 3.5% of the sample lies in the top ten. The sequenced sample was peripheral blood, obtained from a patient treated with photon-based radiotherapy. These receptors originate from a woman in her sixties or seventies with pancreatic cancer.

This sequence joins TRBV5-5 and TRBJ2-3; 10 bases align to TRBD2. Trimming cost V 6 bases and J 2 bases; bases outside gene matches: 21. The length of the CDR3 is 20 residues. Germline-derived CDR1 and CDR2 are SGHKS and YYEKEE (reference sequence). CDR3 coding DNA: TGTGCCAGCATGATCTCAAACCGCCTCTCTAGCGGGGGACTCACAGATACGCAGTATTTT. Translating it yields CASMISNRLSSGGLTDTQYF.

The chain joins TRBV28 to TRBJ1-5; 10 bases map to TRBD1. Germline V gene data show CDR1 as MDHEN and CDR2 as SYDVKM. The CDR3 sequence is 14 residues long. The junction had 1 base not matched to a gene; V was cut back by 3 bases and J by 5 bases. In DNA form, the CDR3 reads TGTGCCAGCAGTTTGGGACAGGGGCATCAGCCCCAGCATTTT. This sequence encodes CASSLGQGHQPQHF. The variable domain in full, completed from reference TRBV28 and TRBJ1-5, reads DVKVTQSSRYLVKRTGEKVFLECVQDMDHENMFWYRQDPGLGLRLIYFSYDVKMKEKGDIPEGYSVSREKKERFSLILESASTNQTSMYLCASSLGQGHQPQHFGDGTRLSIL.

This rearrangement joins TRBV11-3 to TRBJ2-7; D remains unclear. V shed 3 bases and J shed 7 bases, with 13 bases lying between them. Germline values: CDR1 SGHNT, CDR2 YENEEA. The length of the CDR3 is 13 residues. Here the CDR3 DNA reads TGTGCCAGCAGCTTGGACCCTTTGGTGGAGCAGTACTTC. Its translation: CASSLDPLVEQYF.

The CDR3 sequence: CATSRPGSINEQFF. The CDR3 DNA sequence: TGTGCCACCAGCAGGCCAGGGTCCATCAATGAGCAGTTCTTC. The rearrangement links TRBV15 to TRBJ2-1, with D possibly matching TRBD1 (5 bases). The CDR3 consists of 14 residues. The germline gives CDR1 LNHNV, CDR2 YYDKDF (reference sequence). V was pared by 3 bases and J by 6 bases, with 12 bases between.

The V call is TRBV18, the J call TRBJ1-2, with 11 bases matching TRBD1. J was trimmed by 7 bases and V by 1 base; bases with no gene match: 5. The CDR3 covers 15 residues. Germline V gene data show CDR1 as KGHSH and CDR2 as LQKENI. CDR3 residues: CASSPRTGGEGGYTF. CDR3 DNA: TGTGCCAGCTCACCACGGACAGGGGGCGAGGGTGGCTACACCTTC.

The chain couples TRBV7-2 to TRBJ2-1, with D tentatively TRBD1 (5 bases). V lost 0 bases and J lost 9, with 9 bases in between. Per germline, CDR1 SGHTA and CDR2 FQGNSA. The CDR3 length is 13 residues. Here the CDR3 DNA reads TGTGCCAGCAGCTTAGCTAGGGGCACTGAGCAGTTCTTC. This codes for CASSLARGTEQFF.

The V and J genes are TRBV7-2 and TRBJ2-2, with D perhaps given as TRBD1 or TRBD2 (7 bases each). The CDR3 is 16 amino acids. Trimming stripped 5 bases from V and 6 bases from J, with 19 bases between. The germline gives CDR1 SGHTA, CDR2 FQGNSA. CDR3 bases: TGTGCCAGCAGCCCCATACCAGGGGGAGGGGCCGGGGAGCTGTTTTTT. Translated, it gives CASSPIPGGGAGELFF.